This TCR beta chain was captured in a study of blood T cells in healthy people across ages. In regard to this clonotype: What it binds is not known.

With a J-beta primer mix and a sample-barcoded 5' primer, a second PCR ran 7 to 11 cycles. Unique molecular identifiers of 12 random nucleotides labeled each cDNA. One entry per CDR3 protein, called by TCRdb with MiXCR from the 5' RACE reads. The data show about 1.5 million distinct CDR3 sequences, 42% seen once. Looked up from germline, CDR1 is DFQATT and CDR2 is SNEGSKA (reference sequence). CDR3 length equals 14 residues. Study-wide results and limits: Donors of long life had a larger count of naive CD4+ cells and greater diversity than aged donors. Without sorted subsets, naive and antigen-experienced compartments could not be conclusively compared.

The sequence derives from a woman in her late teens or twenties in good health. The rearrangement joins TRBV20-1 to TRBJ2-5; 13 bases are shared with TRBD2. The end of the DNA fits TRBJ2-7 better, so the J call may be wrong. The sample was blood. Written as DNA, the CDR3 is TGCAGTGCTGCGGGACTAGCGGGAACCTACGAGCAGTACTTC. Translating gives CSAAGLAGTYEQYF.